Listed below are T cell receptor beta chains from one sample, sequenced in a study of blood T cell repertoires in COVID-19. TCRdb keeps only in-frame clones here, not all; method: immunoSEQ multiplex PCR. Here the sample spans 110,000 to 150,000 clones, 80% being singletons. The sequenced sample was peripheral blood. These receptors all stem from a man in his sixties or seventies who had recovered from COVID-19. CDR3s include the opening cysteine and the closing phenylalanine or tryptophan. D genes are given only for firm matches. Clone sizes are given selectively: once, few, many, or a class where the clone is expanded.

d_call clone_size j_call v_call cdr3_aa cdr3_nt
- few TRBJ1-2 TRBV20-1 CSATANYGYTF TGCAGTGCTACAGCTAACTATGGCTACACCTTC
- - TRBJ2-7 TRBV13 CASSLGGVYEQYF TGTGCCAGCAGCTTAGGAGGGGTCTACGAGCAGTACTTC
TRBD1 - TRBJ1-1 TRBV5-1 CASSLATGGVTEAFF TGCGCCAGCAGCTTGGCCACAGGGGGCGTCACTGAAGCTTTCTTT
TRBD1 - TRBJ2-5 TRBV28 CASSTRTGSQETQYF TGTGCCAGCAGTACAAGGACAGGTTCCCAAGAGACCCAGTACTTC
- - TRBJ2-3 TRBV28 CASSPVAVGSDTQYF TGTGCCAGCAGTCCGGTAGCGGTCGGTTCTGATACGCAGTATTTT
TRBD2 once TRBJ2-3 TRBV3-1/TRBV3-2 CASSTSGPTDTQYF TGTGCCAGCAGCACTAGCGGGCCGACAGATACGCAGTATTTT
- - TRBJ2-4 TRBV27 CASSLAGLAKNIQYF TGTGCCAGCAGTTTAGCAGGGCTAGCCAAAAACATTCAGTACTTC
- - TRBJ2-5 TRBV6-6 CASSYLPVFQETQYF TGTGCCAGCAGTTACCTGCCAGTTTTCCAAGAGACCCAGTACTTC
TRBD2 - TRBJ2-2 TRBV27 CATTGGTGELFF TGTGCCACCACGGGGGGCACCGGGGAGCTGTTTTTT
- - TRBJ2-7 TRBV27 CASSHRDEQYF TGTGCCAGCAGCCACAGGGACGAGCAGTACTTC
- few TRBJ1-3 TRBV20-1 CSASPSGNTIYF TGCAGTGCTAGTCCTTCTGGAAACACCATATATTTT
TRBD1 - TRBJ1-5 TRBV19 CASSWDRGREQPQHF TGTGCCAGTAGTTGGGACAGGGGGCGAGAACAGCCCCAGCATTTT
TRBD1 - TRBJ1-1 TRBV5-8 CASSLGTGYITEAFF TGTGCCAGCAGCTTGGGGACAGGGTATATCACTGAAGCTTTCTTT
TRBD2 - TRBJ2-2 TRBV10-3 CAISGTSGSNTGELFF TGTGCCATCAGTGGGACTAGCGGGAGTAACACCGGGGAGCTGTTTTTT
- - TRBJ2-2 TRBV5-4 CASTIGSRWSTGELFF TGTGCCAGCACCATTGGGAGCCGTTGGAGCACCGGGGAGCTGTTTTTT